This TCR beta chain was documented in a study of shared clonotypes between healthy human individuals. The method was immunoSEQ multiplex PCR; TCRdb's version includes in-frame clones alone and lacks a portion of them. The table records about 690,000 clones, about 90% of them present only once. Points on this clone: In the same sample, other DNA sequences code for this CDR3.

This TCR was sampled from a man aged 18-30 years in good health. Some clones in this sample may be carry-over from other donors' samples. The sample was memory CD8+ T cells from PBMCs. Subset specified: CD45RO+ cells pooled with CCR7-negative TemRA cells.

The CDR3 sequence is CASSLAGDGYEQYF. As DNA, the CDR3 is TGTGCCAGCAGTTTGGCGGGAGACGGCTACGAGCAGTACTTC. The chain is built from TRBV28 and TRBJ2-7; TRBD2 aligns across 7 bases. The CDR3 totals 14 residues. Germline values: CDR1 MDHEN, CDR2 SYDVKM. The V segment lost 3 bases and the J segment 3 bases; nucleotides outside the gene matches: 5.